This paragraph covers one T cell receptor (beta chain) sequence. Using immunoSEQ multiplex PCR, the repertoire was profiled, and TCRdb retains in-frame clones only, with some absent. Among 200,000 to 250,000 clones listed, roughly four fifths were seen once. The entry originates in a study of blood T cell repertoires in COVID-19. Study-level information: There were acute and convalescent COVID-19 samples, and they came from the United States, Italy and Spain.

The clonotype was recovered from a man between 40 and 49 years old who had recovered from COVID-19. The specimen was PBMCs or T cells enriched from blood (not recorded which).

The CDR3 DNA sequence: TGTGCCAGTAGCACAGGGACAGCTAGCAATCAGCCCCAGCATTTT. Translation gives CASSTGTASNQPQHF. This chain connects TRBV19 to TRBJ1-5; TRBD1 matches 7 bases. CDR3 length: 15 amino acids. Per germline, CDR1 LNHDA and CDR2 SQIVND (reference sequence). V gave up 6 bases and J gave up 0 bases; unmatched junction bases: 5.